This T cell receptor beta chain was recovered during a study of cytomegalovirus exposure and HLA in healthy donors. The CDR3 extends over 11 amino acids. At collection, donors were nominally healthy, but unrecorded immune exposures were probable. PCR was performed using 60 Vbeta and 13 Jbeta primers. The protocol was immunoSEQ multiplex PCR, while the TCRdb copy is restricted to in-frame clones and leaves out a portion. The profile shows around 130,000 clones, over 8% of them singletons. Sequenced material: PBMCs. The chain recombines TRBV21-1 with TRBJ2-7; the table calls TRBD2, which could not be checked here. TRBV21-1 is reported as a pseudogene. The source is a man in his forties in good health and CMV-seronegative. DNA for the CDR3: TGTGCCAGCAGCTTTACCTACGAGCAGTACTTC. It encodes CASSFTYEQYF.